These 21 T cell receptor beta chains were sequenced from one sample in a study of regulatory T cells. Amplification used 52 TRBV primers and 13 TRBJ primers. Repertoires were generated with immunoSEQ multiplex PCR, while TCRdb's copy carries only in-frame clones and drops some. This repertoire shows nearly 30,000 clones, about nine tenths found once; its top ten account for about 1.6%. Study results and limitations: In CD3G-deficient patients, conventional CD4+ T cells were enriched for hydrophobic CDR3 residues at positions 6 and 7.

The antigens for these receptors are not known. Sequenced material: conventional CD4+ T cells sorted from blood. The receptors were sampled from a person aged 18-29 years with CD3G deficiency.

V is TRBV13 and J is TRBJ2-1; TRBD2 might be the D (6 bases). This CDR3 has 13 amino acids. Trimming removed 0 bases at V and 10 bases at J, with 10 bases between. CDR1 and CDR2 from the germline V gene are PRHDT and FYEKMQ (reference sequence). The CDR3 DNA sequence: TGTGCCAGCAGCTTAGGACTAGCAAGAGAGCAGTTCTTC. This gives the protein CASSLGLAREQFF.

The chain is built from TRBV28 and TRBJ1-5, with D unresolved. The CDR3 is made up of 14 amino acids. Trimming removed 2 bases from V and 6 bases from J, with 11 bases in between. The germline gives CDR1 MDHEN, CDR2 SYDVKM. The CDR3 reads CASSLAEGGQPQHF. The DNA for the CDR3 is TGTGCCAGCAGTTTAGCAGAGGGTGGTCAGCCCCAGCATTTT.

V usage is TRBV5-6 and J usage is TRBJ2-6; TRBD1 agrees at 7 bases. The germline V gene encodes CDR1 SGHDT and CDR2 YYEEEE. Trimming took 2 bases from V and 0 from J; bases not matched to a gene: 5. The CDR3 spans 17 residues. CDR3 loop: CASSLGTASSGANVLTF. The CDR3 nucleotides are TGTGCCAGCAGCTTAGGGACAGCGAGCTCTGGGGCCAACGTCCTGACTTTC. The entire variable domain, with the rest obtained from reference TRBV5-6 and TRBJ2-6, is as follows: DAGVTQSPTHLIKTRGQQVTLRCSPKSGHDTVSWYQQALGQGPQFIFQYYEEEERQRGNFPDRFSGHQFPNYSSELNVNALLLGDSALYLCASSLGTASSGANVLTFGAGSRLTVL.

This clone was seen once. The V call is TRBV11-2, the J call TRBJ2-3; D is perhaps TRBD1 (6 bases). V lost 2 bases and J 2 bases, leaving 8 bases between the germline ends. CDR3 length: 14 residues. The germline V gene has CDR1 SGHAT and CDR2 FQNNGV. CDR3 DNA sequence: TGTGCCAGCAGCTTAAGGGGGTCCACAGATACGCAGTATTTT. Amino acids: CASSLRGSTDTQYF.

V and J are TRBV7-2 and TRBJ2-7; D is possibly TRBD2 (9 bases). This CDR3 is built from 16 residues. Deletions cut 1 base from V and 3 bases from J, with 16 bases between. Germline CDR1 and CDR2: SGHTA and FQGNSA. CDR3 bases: TGTGCCAGCAGCTTAGGCCCTAGCGGGACAGGCTACGAGCAGTACTTC. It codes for CASSLGPSGTGYEQYF. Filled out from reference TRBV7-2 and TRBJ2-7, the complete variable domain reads GAGVSQSPSNKVTEKGKDVELRCDPISGHTALYWYRQSLGQGLEFLIYFQGNSAPDKSGLPSDRFSAERTGGSVSTLTIQRTQQEDSAVYLCASSLGPSGTGYEQYFGPGTRLTVT.

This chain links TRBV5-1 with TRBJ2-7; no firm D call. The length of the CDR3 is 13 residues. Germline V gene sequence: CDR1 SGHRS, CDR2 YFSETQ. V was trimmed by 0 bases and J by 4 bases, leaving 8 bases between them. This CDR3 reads CASSLDAQYEQYF. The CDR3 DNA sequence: TGCGCCAGCAGCTTGGACGCACAGTACGAGCAGTACTTC. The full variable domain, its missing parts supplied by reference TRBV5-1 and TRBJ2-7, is KAGVTQTPRYLIKTRGQQVTLSCSPISGHRSVSWYQQTPGQGLQFLFEYFSETQRNKGNFPGRFSGRQFSNSRSEMNVSTLELGDSALYLCASSLDAQYEQYFGPGTRLTVT.

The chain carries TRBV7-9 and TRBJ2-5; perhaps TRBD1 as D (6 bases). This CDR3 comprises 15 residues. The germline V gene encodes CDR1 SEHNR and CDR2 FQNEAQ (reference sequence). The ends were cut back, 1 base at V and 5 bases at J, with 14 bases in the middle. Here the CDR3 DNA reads TGTGCCAGCAGCTTAGGAGGGACAAAGAGGGAGACCCAGTACTTC. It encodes CASSLGGTKRETQYF.

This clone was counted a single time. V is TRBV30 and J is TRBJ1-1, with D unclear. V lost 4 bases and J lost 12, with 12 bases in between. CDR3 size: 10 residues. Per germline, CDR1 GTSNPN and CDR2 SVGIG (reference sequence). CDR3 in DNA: TGTGCCTGGAATCAAGGAGTTCCTTTCTTT. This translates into CAWNQGVPFF.

CDR3 protein: CASSLSEGETQYF. The CDR3 DNA follows: TGTGCCAGCAGCCTTAGTGAAGGGGAGACCCAGTACTTC. The chain recombines TRBV27 with TRBJ2-5; D gene ambiguous. Germline CDR1 MNHEY, CDR2 SMNVEV (reference sequence). Trimming cost V 6 bases and J 5 bases, with 13 bases left between them. The CDR3 runs 13 residues.

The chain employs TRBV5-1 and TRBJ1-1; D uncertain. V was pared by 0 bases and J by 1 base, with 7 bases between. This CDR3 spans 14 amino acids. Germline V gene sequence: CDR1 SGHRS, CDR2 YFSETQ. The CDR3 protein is CASSLVAGNTEAFF. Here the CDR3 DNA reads TGCGCCAGCAGCTTGGTGGCGGGGAACACTGAAGCTTTCTTT.

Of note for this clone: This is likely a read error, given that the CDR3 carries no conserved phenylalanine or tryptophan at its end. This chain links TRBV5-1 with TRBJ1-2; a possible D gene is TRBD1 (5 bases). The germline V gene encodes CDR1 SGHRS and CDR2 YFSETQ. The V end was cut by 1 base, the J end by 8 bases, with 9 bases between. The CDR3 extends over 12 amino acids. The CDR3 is CASSLQGEGYTL. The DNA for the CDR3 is TGCGCCAGCAGCTTGCAGGGTGAGGGCTACACCCTC.

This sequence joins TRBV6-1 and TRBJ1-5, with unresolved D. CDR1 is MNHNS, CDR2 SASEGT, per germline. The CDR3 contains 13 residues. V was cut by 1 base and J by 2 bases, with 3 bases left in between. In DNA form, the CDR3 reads TGTGCCAGCAGTGAAGGAGGCAATCAGCCCCAGCATTTT. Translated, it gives CASSEGGNQPQHF.

The CDR3 here is CASSLQGANQPQHF. In DNA form, the CDR3 reads TGTGCCAGCAGTTTACAGGGCGCCAATCAGCCCCAGCATTTT. The rearrangement links TRBV27 to TRBJ1-5; D is possibly TRBD1 (5 bases). With 2 bases removed from V and 3 bases from J, the gap between germline ends came to 8 bases. The CDR3 runs to 14 residues. Germline V gene lookup returns CDR1 MNHEY and CDR2 SMNVEV (reference sequence).

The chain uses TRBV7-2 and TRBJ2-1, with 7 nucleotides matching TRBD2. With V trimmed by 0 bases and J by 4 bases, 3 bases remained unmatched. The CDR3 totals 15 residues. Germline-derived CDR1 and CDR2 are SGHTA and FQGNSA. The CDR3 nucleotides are TGTGCCAGCAGCTTAGCGGGACTACCTTACAATGAGCAGTTCTTC. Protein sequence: CASSLAGLPYNEQFF.

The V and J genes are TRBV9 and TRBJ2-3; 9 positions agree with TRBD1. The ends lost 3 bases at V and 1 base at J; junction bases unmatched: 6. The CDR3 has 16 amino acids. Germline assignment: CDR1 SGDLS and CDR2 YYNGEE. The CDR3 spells CASSAGQGLRTDTQYF. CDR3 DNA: TGTGCCAGCAGCGCAGGACAGGGGTTACGCACAGATACGCAGTATTTT.

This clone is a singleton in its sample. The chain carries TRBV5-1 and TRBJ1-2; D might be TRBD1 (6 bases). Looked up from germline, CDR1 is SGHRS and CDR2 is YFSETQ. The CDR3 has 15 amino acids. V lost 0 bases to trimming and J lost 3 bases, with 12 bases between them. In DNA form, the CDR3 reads TGCGCCAGCAGCTTGGGACAGGCGAGCCACTATGGCTACACCTTC. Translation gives CASSLGQASHYGYTF.

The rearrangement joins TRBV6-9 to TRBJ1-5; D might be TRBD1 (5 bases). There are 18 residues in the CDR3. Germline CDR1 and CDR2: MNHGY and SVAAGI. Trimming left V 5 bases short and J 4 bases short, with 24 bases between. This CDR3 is CASSTNPADSGHNQPQHF. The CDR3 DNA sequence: TGTGCCAGCAGTACCAATCCCGCTGACAGTGGGCATAATCAGCCCCAGCATTTT.

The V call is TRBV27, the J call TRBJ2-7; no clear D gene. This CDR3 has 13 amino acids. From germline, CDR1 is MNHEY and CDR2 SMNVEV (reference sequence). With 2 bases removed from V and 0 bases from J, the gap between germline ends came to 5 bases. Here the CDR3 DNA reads TGTGCCAGCAGTTTACGTATCTCCTACGAGCAGTACTTC. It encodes CASSLRISYEQYF.

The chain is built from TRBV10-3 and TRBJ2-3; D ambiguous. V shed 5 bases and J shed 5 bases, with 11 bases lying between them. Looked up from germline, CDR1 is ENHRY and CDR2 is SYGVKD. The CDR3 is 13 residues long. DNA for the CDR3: TGTGCCATCAGTCTACCTTCAGGAGATACGCAGTATTTT. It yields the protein CAISLPSGDTQYF.

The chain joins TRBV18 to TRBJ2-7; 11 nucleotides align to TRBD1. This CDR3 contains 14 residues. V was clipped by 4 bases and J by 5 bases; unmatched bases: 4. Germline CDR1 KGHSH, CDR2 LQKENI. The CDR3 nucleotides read TGTGCCAGCTCACGGCGGACAGGGGGCAACGAGCAGTACTTC. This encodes CASSRRTGGNEQYF.

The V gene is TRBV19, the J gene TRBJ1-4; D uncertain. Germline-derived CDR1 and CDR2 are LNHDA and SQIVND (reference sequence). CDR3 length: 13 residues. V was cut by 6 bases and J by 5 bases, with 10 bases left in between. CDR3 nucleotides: TGTGCCAGTAGCCGGGTCTTAAATGAAAAACTGTTTTTT. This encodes CASSRVLNEKLFF. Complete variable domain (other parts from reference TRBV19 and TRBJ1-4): DGGITQSPKYLFRKEGQNVTLSCEQNLNHDAMYWYRQDPGQGLRLIYYSQIVNDFQKGDIAEGYSVSREKKESFPLTVTSAQKNPTAFYLCASSRVLNEKLFFGSGTQLSVL.